This entry features one T cell receptor (beta chain) sequence. In the study's own analysis: By means of reference gene primer amplification, nucleated cell counts were estimated. The method was immunoSEQ multiplex PCR; TCRdb's version includes in-frame clones alone and lacks a portion of them. V, J and clone size reflect that table, while D and trimming were determined from the DNA. The sample has a few hundred thousand clones, more than 85% seen once. The data belong to a study of blood T cell repertoires in COVID-19. Study at large: COVID-19 samples from acute and convalescent phases originated in the United States, Italy and Spain. T cells, B-cell-depleted T cells, or PBMCs supplied cDNA or gDNA.

V was shortened by 2 bases and J by 2 bases, with 10 bases between the two germline ends. The CDR3 length is 15 residues. Germline V gene sequence: CDR1 KGHSH, CDR2 LQKENI. V is TRBV18 and J is TRBJ1-3; D unclear. The source material was peripheral blood. This clonotype originated in a young man with active or convalescent COVID-19. Here the CDR3 reads CASSPALKAGNTIYF. CDR3 sequence (DNA): TGTGCCAGCTCACCAGCACTCAAAGCTGGAAACACCATATATTTT. The variable domain in full, with the rest retrieved from reference TRBV18 and TRBJ1-3, is NAGVMQNPRHLVRRRGQEARLRCSPMKGHSHVYWYRQLPEEGLKFMVYLQKENIIDESGMPKERFSAEFPKEGPSILRIQQVVRGDSAAYFCASSPALKAGNTIYFGEGSWLTVV.